Sequencing of this T cell receptor beta chain was carried out in a study of shared clonotypes between healthy human individuals. Looking at the study overall: Donors had three CD4 naive, three CD4 memory, two CD8 naive and one CD8 memory plate apiece. Study conclusions and caveats: In a handful of donors, 4.5% to 5.5% of naive CD4 clonotypes appeared in common. Investigators collected only blood, and repertoires in tissues likely differ. Naive subsets, compared against memory subsets, generally had larger estimated richness values.

The CDR3 sequence is 14 residues long. Germline assignment: CDR1 GTSNPN and CDR2 SVGIG (reference sequence). Trimming took 3 bases from V and 3 from J; bases not matched to a gene: 3. Some clones are missing from TCRdb's copy, which holds only in-frame ones; the method was immunoSEQ multiplex PCR. The sample lists just over 2,000,000 clones, roughly 95% seen once, with approximately 0.13% in the top ten. The table lists this clone with a count of one. Its antigen remains unknown. The TCR was taken from a man younger than 35 in good health. Sequencing was done on a sample of naive CD4+ T cells sorted from blood. The subset here: CD45RA+ positively selected. The rearrangement links TRBV30 to TRBJ2-1, with 9 positions matching TRBD2. CDR3 sequence: CAWRGAGGYNEQFF. The CDR3 nucleotides are TGTGCCTGGAGAGGAGCGGGAGGCTACAATGAGCAGTTCTTC.